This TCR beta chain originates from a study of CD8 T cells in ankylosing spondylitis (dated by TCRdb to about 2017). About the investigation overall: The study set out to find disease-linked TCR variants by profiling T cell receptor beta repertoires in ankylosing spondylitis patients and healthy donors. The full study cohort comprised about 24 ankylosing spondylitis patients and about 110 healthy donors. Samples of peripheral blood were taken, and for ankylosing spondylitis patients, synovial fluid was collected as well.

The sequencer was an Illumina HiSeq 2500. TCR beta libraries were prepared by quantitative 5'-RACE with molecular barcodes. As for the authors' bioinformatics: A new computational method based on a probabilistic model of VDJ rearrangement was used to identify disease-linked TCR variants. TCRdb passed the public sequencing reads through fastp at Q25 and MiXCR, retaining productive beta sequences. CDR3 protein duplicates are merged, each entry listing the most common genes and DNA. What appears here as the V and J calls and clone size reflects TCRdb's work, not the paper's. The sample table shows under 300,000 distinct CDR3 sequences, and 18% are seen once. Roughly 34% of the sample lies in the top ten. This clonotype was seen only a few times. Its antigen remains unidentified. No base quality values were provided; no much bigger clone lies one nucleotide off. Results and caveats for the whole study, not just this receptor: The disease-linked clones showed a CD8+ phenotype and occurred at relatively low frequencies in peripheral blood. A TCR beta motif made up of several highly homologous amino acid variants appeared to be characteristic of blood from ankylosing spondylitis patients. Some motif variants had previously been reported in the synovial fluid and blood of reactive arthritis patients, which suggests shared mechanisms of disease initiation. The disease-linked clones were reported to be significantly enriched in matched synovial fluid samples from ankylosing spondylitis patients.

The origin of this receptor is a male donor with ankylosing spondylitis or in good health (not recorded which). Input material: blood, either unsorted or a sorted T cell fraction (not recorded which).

Here the CDR3 is given as CSARGRAPSQDTQYF. The DNA is as follows: TGCAGTGCTAGGGGGAGGGCCCCAAGTCAAGATACGCAGTATTTT. The rearrangement combines TRBV20-1 with TRBJ2-3, with 7 bases in between that match TRBD2. Trimming removed 3 bases from V and 5 bases from J; the gene matches leave 11 bases unexplained. The germline V gene (reference sequence) gives CDR1 as DFQATT and CDR2 as SNEGSKA. Counted from cysteine to phenylalanine, this CDR3 has 15 amino acids. The read is trimmed to its CDR3 DNA, 45 bases read in frame from base 1.